This T cell receptor (beta chain) originates from a study of shared clonotypes between healthy human individuals. CD4+ cells underwent separation, giving CD45RA+ naive and CD45RA-negative memory subsets. Profiled with immunoSEQ multiplex PCR; TCRdb holds only in-frame clones, not every one. The data show some 1 million clones, with about 70% seen just once and around 1.5% held by the top ten. The source is a young man in good health. Specimen: memory CD4+ T cells sorted from blood. Indicated subset: CD45RA-negative fraction.

Here the CDR3 DNA reads TGTGCCAGCAGCCTTACCGGGACAGGGTCCTACGAGCAGTACTTC. This gives the protein CASSLTGTGSYEQYF. The rearrangement joins TRBV5-4 to TRBJ2-7; 9 positions agree with TRBD1. The CDR3 runs 15 residues. CDR1 SGHNT and CDR2 YYREEE come from the germline V gene (reference sequence). Trimming at V came to 4 bases and at J to 1 base, leaving 6 bases not matched to a gene.